Following are 22 T cell receptor beta chains from one sample sequenced in a study of control samples from healthy donors and cancer patients. Profiling relied on immunoSEQ multiplex PCR, and the TCRdb table lists in-frame clones only, not all of them. The sample includes some 130,000 clones, 80% to 95% of them seen just once. The sample consisted of blood. All receptors come from a man aged 40-55 years in good health.

V and J are TRBV2 and TRBJ1-1, with 8 bases fitting TRBD1. V gave up 9 bases and J gave up 1 base; unmatched junction bases: 10. CDR3 length: 15 amino acids. Germline loops: CDR1 SNHLY, CDR2 FYNNEI. CDR3 in DNA: TGTGCCAGTTCAGAACAGGGGGTGAAGAACACTGAAGCTTTCTTT. Its translation is CASSEQGVKNTEAFF.

The J gene is TRBJ2-1, the V gene TRBV7-2; 9 bases are a match to TRBD2. CDR3 length equals 15 residues. From germline, CDR1 is SGHTA and CDR2 FQGNSA. V lost 5 bases and J lost 3; bases outside the gene matches: 5. CDR3 amino acids: CASSPGTSFYNEQFF. As DNA, the CDR3 is TGTGCCAGCAGCCCCGGGACTAGCTTCTACAATGAGCAGTTCTTC.

The chain employs TRBV6-6 and TRBJ1-3; D is uncertain. There are 14 residues in the CDR3. Trimming removed 2 bases at V and 5 bases at J, with 10 bases between. The V gene's germline CDR1 is MNHNY and CDR2 SVGAGI (reference sequence). The CDR3 sequence: CASSYVGGRNTIYF. DNA for the CDR3: TGTGCCAGCAGTTACGTGGGCGGAAGAAACACCATATATTTT.

The genes are TRBV2 and TRBJ1-2; 7 bases are a match to TRBD1. J lost 4 bases, V lost 5 bases, and 4 bases had no gene match. Germline loops: CDR1 SNHLY, CDR2 FYNNEI. This CDR3 contains 13 residues. CDR3 in amino acids: CASSNDRAYGYTF. The CDR3 DNA reads as TGTGCCAGCAGTAATGACAGGGCCTATGGCTACACCTTC.

This sequence joins TRBV5-4 and TRBJ2-5; possibly TRBD2 for D (6 bases). This CDR3 region has 15 residues. The V gene's germline CDR1 is SGHNT and CDR2 YYREEE (reference sequence). The ends were cut back, 3 bases at V and 7 bases at J, with 19 bases in the middle. Written as DNA, the CDR3 is TGTGCCAGCAGCTCTACCTTGGAGGGTATAGGGACCCAGTACTTC. This codes for CASSSTLEGIGTQYF.

This chain connects TRBV28 to TRBJ1-1; possibly TRBD1 for D (5 bases). V lost 0 bases to trimming and J lost 5 bases, with 10 bases between them. From germline, CDR1 is MDHEN and CDR2 SYDVKM. The CDR3 runs to 14 residues. Written as DNA, the CDR3 is TGTGCCAGCAGTTTATGGGCGGGGGGAACTGAAGCTTTCTTT. Encoded protein: CASSLWAGGTEAFF.

This clone appeared a few times. This chain uses TRBV5-1 with TRBJ1-5; the D is unclear. CDR1 is SGHRS, CDR2 YFSETQ, per germline. This CDR3 contains 15 residues. The germline V and J ends were trimmed by 0 bases and 1 base, with 8 bases remaining between them. CDR3 sequence reads: CASSLGGLSNQPQHF. The CDR3 DNA is TGCGCCAGCAGCTTGGGTGGGCTGAGCAATCAGCCCCAGCATTTT. Drawing the rest from reference TRBV5-1 and TRBJ1-5, the complete variable domain is KAGVTQTPRYLIKTRGQQVTLSCSPISGHRSVSWYQQTPGQGLQFLFEYFSETQRNKGNFPGRFSGRQFSNSRSEMNVSTLELGDSALYLCASSLGGLSNQPQHFGDGTRLSIL.

In this sample, this clone turned up once. The chain uses TRBV18 and TRBJ2-1; D possibly corresponds to TRBD2 (7 bases). Trimming pared 8 bases from V and 3 bases from J, leaving 17 bases between. The CDR3 contains 15 residues. Germline V CDR1 and CDR2: KGHSH, LQKENI. CDR3 sequence reads: CASNEGGGYYNEQFF. CDR3 in DNA: TGTGCCAGCAACGAAGGGGGGGGCTACTACAATGAGCAGTTCTTC.

The chain uses TRBV5-4 and TRBJ1-2, with D uncertain. There are 15 residues in the CDR3. Trimming stripped 2 bases from V and 3 bases from J, with 14 bases between. Per the germline V gene, CDR1 is SGHNT and CDR2 is YYREEE (reference sequence). The CDR3 region has the DNA TGTGCCAGCAGCTTAGGTCCGGGAGCGGACTATGGCTACACCTTC. This sequence encodes CASSLGPGADYGYTF.

This clone came up once. The V and J genes are TRBV3-1 (or the pseudogene TRBV3-2) and TRBJ1-2; TRBD1 might be the D (5 bases). CDR1 is LGHDT, CDR2 YNNKEL, per germline (reference sequence). Trimming took off 7 bases at V and 4 bases at J, with 22 bases between the two ends. The CDR3 covers 16 residues. The CDR3 nucleotides are TGTGCCAGCACCAATAAAGACAGCTCGATGTTCTATGGCTACACCTTC. This codes for CASTNKDSSMFYGYTF.

The chain carries TRBV5-6 and TRBJ2-2; 7 bases fit TRBD1. Germline CDR1 and CDR2: SGHDT and YYEEEE. Losses at the gene ends were 2 bases for V and 4 bases for J; bases not matched to a gene: 5. This CDR3 is 15 amino acids long. CDR3 nucleotide sequence: TGTGCCAGCAGCTTCCGGGACAGACCCACCGGGGAGCTGTTTTTT. As protein: CASSFRDRPTGELFF. Complete variable domain (other parts from reference TRBV5-6 and TRBJ2-2): DAGVTQSPTHLIKTRGQQVTLRCSPKSGHDTVSWYQQALGQGPQFIFQYYEEEERQRGNFPDRFSGHQFPNYSSELNVNALLLGDSALYLCASSFRDRPTGELFFGEGSRLTVL.

The V gene is TRBV6-6, the J gene TRBJ2-1, with 14 bases matching TRBD2. J gave up 6 bases and V 6 bases, and 10 bases lay outside the gene matches. CDR1 is MNHNY and CDR2 is SVGAGI in the germline V gene (reference sequence). The CDR3 extends over 17 amino acids. CDR3 in DNA: TGTGCCAGCAGCCGATACGGGACTAGCGGGGGAGGCAATGAGCAGTTCTTC. This translates into CASSRYGTSGGGNEQFF.

The chain employs TRBV29-1 and TRBJ2-4; D is perhaps TRBD2 (5 bases). The CDR3 runs to 13 residues. Germline V CDR1 and CDR2: SQVTM, ANQGSEA. The germline V and J ends were trimmed by 4 bases and 8 bases, with 15 bases remaining between them. The CDR3 protein is CSVVSGSGDIQYF. CDR3 nucleotides: TGCAGCGTTGTGTCGGGGTCTGGTGACATTCAGTACTTC.

This clone was seen only once. J is TRBJ2-6 and V is TRBV27; D gene uncertain. The V end was cut by 5 bases, the J end by 0 bases, with 8 bases between. Germline V gene data show CDR1 as MNHEY and CDR2 as SMNVEV (reference sequence). The CDR3 consists of 15 residues. The CDR3 region has the DNA TGTGCCAGCAGTAAAGTTTCCTCTGGGGCCAACGTCCTGACTTTC. Its translation: CASSKVSSGANVLTF.

The chain carries TRBV18 and TRBJ1-2; no clear D gene. V was cut by 3 bases and J by 0 bases, with 17 bases left in between. The CDR3 spans 17 residues. Germline CDR1 reads KGHSH; CDR2 reads LQKENI. The chain's CDR3 is CASSPALGSRSNYGYTF. CDR3 nucleotides: TGTGCCAGCTCACCCGCGTTAGGCAGCCGATCTAACTATGGCTACACCTTC. The entire variable domain, with the rest obtained from reference TRBV18 and TRBJ1-2, is as follows: NAGVMQNPRHLVRRRGQEARLRCSPMKGHSHVYWYRQLPEEGLKFMVYLQKENIIDESGMPKERFSAEFPKEGPSILRIQQVVRGDSAAYFCASSPALGSRSNYGYTFGSGTRLTVV.

The chain couples TRBV19 to TRBJ1-5, with 10 bases aligning to TRBD1. In germline, CDR1 is LNHDA, CDR2 SQIVND (reference sequence). Losses at the gene ends were 6 bases for V and 3 bases for J; bases not matched to a gene: 5. The CDR3 is made up of 15 amino acids. The CDR3 sequence: CASRAGTGDNQPQHF. CDR3 nucleotide sequence: TGTGCCAGTAGGGCCGGGACAGGGGACAATCAGCCCCAGCATTTT.

This sequence joins TRBV7-9 and TRBJ1-4; D may be TRBD1 (5 bases). The length of the CDR3 is 12 residues. Germline CDR1 SEHNR, CDR2 FQNEAQ (reference sequence). The ends were cut back, 7 bases at V and 3 bases at J, with 6 bases in the middle. This CDR3 is CASTGANEKLFF. The CDR3 DNA sequence: TGTGCCAGCACGGGGGCTAATGAAAAACTGTTTTTT.

J is TRBJ2-5 and V is TRBV9, with 8 bases fitting TRBD2. Germline CDR1 reads SGDLS; CDR2 reads YYNGEE. CDR3 length: 14 residues. The J segment lost 5 bases and the V segment lost 0 bases, leaving 3 bases of the junction unmatched. CDR3 amino acids: CASSVGSGAETQYF. Here the CDR3 DNA reads TGTGCCAGCAGCGTAGGTAGCGGGGCCGAGACCCAGTACTTC.

The chain couples TRBV5-6 to TRBJ2-3; 11 bases match TRBD2. Germline V CDR1 and CDR2: SGHDT, YYEEEE. The trim removed 0 bases at V and 0 bases at J, leaving 9 bases unmatched. The CDR3 sequence is 19 residues long. The CDR3 protein is CASSLARASGGRSTDTQYF. CDR3 sequence (DNA): TGTGCCAGCAGCTTGGCCAGGGCTAGCGGGGGGCGGAGCACAGATACGCAGTATTTT. Based on the CDR3 plus reference TRBV5-6 and TRBJ2-3, the full variable domain is DAGVTQSPTHLIKTRGQQVTLRCSPKSGHDTVSWYQQALGQGPQFIFQYYEEEERQRGNFPDRFSGHQFPNYSSELNVNALLLGDSALYLCASSLARASGGRSTDTQYFGPGTRLTVL.

The chain joins TRBV6-5 to TRBJ1-4; D gene uncertain. The V and J ends lost 2 bases and 10 bases respectively, with 20 bases between them. CDR3 length: 16 residues. Looked up from germline, CDR1 is MNHEY and CDR2 is SVGAGI. CDR3: CASSYESLSLTGKLFF. In nucleotides, the CDR3 is TGTGCCAGCAGTTACGAGAGCCTCTCACTAACCGGAAAACTGTTTTTT.

This chain connects TRBV3-1 (or the pseudogene TRBV3-2) to TRBJ1-2; TRBD1 might be the D (5 bases). The V gene's germline CDR1 is LGHDT and CDR2 YNNKEL (reference sequence). The CDR3 sequence is 15 residues long. Trimming removed 2 bases at V and 4 bases at J, with 14 bases between. The CDR3 is CASSQRAGGSYGYTF. The CDR3 DNA reads as TGTGCCAGCAGCCAACGAGCTGGGGGGAGCTATGGCTACACCTTC.

The chain has TRBV5-1 and TRBJ2-5, with TRBD1 matching 9 bases. The CDR3 length is 16 residues. The J segment lost 4 bases and the V segment lost 3 bases, leaving 10 bases of the junction unmatched. Germline values: CDR1 SGHRS, CDR2 YFSETQ. CDR3 coding DNA: TGCGCCAGCAGCTGGACAGGGGAGGCGGTGGCAGAGACCCAGTACTTC. Its translation: CASSWTGEAVAETQYF. The entire variable domain, with the rest obtained from reference TRBV5-1 and TRBJ2-5, is as follows: KAGVTQTPRYLIKTRGQQVTLSCSPISGHRSVSWYQQTPGQGLQFLFEYFSETQRNKGNFPGRFSGRQFSNSRSEMNVSTLELGDSALYLCASSWTGEAVAETQYFGPGTRLLVL.